This T cell receptor (beta chain) was retrieved from a study of blood T cell repertoires in COVID-19. Germline trimming cut 5 bases from V and 3 bases from J; bases unmatched to any gene: 10. This CDR3 contains 15 residues. Germline assignment: CDR1 MNHEY and CDR2 SMNVEV (reference sequence). Sequencing used immunoSEQ multiplex PCR; TCRdb keeps in-frame clones, though not all of them. This table has some 220,000 clones, around 82% appearing once. The receptor was derived from a woman in her seventies with acute or convalescent COVID-19. Source material: peripheral blood. The rearrangement joins TRBV27 to TRBJ2-7; TRBD1 matches 7 bases. CDR3 sequence: CASSPADRALYEQYF. The CDR3 DNA reads as TGTGCCAGCAGTCCAGCAGACAGGGCCCTCTACGAGCAGTACTTC.